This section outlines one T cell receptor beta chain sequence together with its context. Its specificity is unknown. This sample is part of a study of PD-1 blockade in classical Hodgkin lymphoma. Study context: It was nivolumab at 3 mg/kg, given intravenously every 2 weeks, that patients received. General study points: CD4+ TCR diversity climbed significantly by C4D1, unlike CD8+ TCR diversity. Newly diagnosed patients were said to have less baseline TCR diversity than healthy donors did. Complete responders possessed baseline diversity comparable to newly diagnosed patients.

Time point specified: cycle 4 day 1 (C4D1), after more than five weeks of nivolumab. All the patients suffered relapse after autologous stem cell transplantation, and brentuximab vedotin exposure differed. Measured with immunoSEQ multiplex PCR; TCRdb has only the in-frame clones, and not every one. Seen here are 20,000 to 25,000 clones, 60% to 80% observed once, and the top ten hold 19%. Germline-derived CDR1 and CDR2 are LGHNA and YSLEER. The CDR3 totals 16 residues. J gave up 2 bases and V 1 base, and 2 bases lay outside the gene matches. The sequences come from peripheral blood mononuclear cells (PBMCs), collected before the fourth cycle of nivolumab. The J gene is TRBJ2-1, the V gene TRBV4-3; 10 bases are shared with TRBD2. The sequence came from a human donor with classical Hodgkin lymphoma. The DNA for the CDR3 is TGCGCCAGCAGCCAAGGGACTAGCGGAGCCTACAATGAGCAGTTCTTC. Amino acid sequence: CASSQGTSGAYNEQFF.